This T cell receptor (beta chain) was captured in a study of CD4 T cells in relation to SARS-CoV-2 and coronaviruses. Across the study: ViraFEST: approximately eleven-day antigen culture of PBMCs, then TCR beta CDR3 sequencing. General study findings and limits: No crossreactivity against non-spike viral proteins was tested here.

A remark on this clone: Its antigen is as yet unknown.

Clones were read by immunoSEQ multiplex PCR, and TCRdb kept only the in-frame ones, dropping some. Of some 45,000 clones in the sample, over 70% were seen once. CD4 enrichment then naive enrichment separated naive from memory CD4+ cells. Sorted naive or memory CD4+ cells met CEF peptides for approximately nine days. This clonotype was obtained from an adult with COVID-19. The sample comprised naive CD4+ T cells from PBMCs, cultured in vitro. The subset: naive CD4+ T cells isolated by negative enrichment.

DNA of the CDR3: TGTGCCACCAGCAGAGATCGGGACAGGGTTGCTACGCAGTATTTT. Its translation is CATSRDRDRVATQYF. The V gene is TRBV15, the J gene TRBJ2-3; TRBD1 matches 9 bases. Germline assignment: CDR1 LNHNV and CDR2 YYDKDF (reference sequence). Losses at the gene ends were 0 bases for V and 8 bases for J; bases not matched to a gene: 6. The CDR3 length is 15 residues.